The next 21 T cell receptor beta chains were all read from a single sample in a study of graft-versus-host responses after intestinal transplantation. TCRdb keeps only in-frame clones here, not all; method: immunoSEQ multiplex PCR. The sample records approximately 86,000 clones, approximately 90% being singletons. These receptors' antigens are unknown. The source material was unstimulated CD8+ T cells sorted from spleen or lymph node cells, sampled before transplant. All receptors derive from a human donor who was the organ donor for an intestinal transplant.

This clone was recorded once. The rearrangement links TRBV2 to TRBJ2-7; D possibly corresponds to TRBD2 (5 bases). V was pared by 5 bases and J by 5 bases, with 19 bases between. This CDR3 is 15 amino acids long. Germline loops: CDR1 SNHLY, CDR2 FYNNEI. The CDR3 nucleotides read TGTGCCAGCAGTCTTTGGACTGGCGTCAGGAACGAGCAGTACTTC. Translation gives CASSLWTGVRNEQYF.

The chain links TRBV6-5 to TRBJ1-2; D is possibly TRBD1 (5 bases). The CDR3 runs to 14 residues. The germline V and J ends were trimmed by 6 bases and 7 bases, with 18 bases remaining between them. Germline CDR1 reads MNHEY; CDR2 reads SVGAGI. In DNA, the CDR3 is TGTGCCAGCAGGGGGGAAAGGGAGGGCTGTGGCTACACCTTC. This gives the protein CASRGEREGCGYTF.

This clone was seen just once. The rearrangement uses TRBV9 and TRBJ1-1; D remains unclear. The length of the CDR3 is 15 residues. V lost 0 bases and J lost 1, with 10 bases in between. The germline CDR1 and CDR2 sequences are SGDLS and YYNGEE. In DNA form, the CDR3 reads TGTGCCAGCAGCGTAGGAACCGAGGGGAACACTGAAGCTTTCTTT. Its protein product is CASSVGTEGNTEAFF.

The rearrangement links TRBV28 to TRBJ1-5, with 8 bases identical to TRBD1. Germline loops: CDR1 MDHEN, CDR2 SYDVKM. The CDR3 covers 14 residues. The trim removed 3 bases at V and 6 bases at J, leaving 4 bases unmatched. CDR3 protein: CASSFGQGAQPQHF. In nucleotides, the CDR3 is TGTGCCAGCAGTTTCGGCCAGGGGGCTCAGCCCCAGCATTTT.

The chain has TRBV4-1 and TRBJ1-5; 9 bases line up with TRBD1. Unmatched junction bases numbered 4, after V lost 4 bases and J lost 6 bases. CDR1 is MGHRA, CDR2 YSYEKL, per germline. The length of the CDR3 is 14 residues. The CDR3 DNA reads TGCGCCAGCAGCCCAACAGGGGGCATTCAGCCCCAGCATTTT. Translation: CASSPTGGIQPQHF.

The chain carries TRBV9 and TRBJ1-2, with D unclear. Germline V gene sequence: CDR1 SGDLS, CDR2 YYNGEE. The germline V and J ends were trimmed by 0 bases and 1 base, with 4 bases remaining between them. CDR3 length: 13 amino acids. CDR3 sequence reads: CASSVESNYGYTF. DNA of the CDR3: TGTGCCAGCAGCGTAGAGAGTAACTATGGCTACACCTTC. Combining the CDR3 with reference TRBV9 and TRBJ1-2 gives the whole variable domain DSGVTQTPKHLITATGQRVTLRCSPRSGDLSVYWYQQSLDQGLQFLIQYYNGEERAKGNILERFSAQQFPDLHSELNLSSLELGDSALYFCASSVESNYGYTFGSGTRLTVV.

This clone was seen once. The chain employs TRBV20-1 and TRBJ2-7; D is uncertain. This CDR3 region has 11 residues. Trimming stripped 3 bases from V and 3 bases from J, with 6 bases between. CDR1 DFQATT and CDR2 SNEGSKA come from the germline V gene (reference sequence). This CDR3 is CSASNGYEQYF. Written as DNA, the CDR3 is TGCAGTGCTAGTAACGGCTACGAGCAGTACTTC.

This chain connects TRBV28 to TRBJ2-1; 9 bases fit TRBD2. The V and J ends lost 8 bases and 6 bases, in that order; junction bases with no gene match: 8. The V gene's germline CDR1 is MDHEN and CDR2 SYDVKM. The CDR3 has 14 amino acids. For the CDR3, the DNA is TGTGCCAGCTTCCAGAGCGGGGGGTCCAATGAGCAGTTCTTC. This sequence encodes CASFQSGGSNEQFF.

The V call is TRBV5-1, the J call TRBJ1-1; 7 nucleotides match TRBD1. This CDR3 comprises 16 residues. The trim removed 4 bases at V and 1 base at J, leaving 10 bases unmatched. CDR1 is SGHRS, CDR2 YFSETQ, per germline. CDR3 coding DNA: TGCGCCAGCAGCCCCCGGGACAGTGGGACGAACACTGAAGCTTTCTTT. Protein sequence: CASSPRDSGTNTEAFF. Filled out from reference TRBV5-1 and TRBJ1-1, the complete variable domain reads KAGVTQTPRYLIKTRGQQVTLSCSPISGHRSVSWYQQTPGQGLQFLFEYFSETQRNKGNFPGRFSGRQFSNSRSEMNVSTLELGDSALYLCASSPRDSGTNTEAFFGQGTRLTVV.

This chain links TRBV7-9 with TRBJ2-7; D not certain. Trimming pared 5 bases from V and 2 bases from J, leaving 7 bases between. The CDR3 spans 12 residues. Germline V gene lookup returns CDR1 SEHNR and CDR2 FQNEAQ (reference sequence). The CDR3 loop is CASSHSPYEQYF. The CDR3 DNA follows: TGTGCCAGCAGCCATTCCCCCTACGAGCAGTACTTC.

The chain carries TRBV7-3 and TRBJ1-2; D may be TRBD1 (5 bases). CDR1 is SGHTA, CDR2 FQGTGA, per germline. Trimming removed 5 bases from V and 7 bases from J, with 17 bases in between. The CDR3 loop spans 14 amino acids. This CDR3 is CASSPAARVPGYTF. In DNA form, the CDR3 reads TGTGCCAGCAGCCCCGCAGCCAGGGTGCCTGGCTACACCTTC.

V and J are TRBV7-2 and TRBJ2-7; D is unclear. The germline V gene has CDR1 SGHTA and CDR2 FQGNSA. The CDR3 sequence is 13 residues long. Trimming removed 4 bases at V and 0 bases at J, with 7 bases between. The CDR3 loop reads CASSSDNSYEQYF. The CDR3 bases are TGTGCCAGCAGCTCAGACAACTCCTACGAGCAGTACTTC.

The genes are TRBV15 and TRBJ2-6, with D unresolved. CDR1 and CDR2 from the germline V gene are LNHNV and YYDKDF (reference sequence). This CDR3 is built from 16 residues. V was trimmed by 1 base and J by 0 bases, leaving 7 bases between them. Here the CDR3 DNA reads TGTGCCACCAGCAGAGTTCTGGCCTCTGGGGCCAACGTCCTGACTTTC. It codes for CATSRVLASGANVLTF.

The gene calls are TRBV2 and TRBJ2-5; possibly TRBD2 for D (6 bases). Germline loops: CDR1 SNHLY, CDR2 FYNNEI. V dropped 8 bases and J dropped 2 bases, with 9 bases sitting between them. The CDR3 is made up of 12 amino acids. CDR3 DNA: TGTGCCAGCGGGACTTTACAAGAGACCCAGTACTTC. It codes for CASGTLQETQYF.

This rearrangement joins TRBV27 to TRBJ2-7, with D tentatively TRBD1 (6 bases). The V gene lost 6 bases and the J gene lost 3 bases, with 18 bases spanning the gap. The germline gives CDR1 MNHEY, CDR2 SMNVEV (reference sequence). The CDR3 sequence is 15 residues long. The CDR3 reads CASRGGGQRYYEQYF. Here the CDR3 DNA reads TGTGCCAGCAGGGGCGGAGGACAGAGATACTACGAGCAGTACTTC.

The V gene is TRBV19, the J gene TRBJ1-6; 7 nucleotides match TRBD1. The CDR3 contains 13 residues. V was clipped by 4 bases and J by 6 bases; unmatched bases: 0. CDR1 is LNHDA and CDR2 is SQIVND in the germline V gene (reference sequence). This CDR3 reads CASSRDSNSPLHF. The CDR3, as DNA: TGTGCCAGTAGTAGGGACAGTAATTCACCCCTCCACTTT.

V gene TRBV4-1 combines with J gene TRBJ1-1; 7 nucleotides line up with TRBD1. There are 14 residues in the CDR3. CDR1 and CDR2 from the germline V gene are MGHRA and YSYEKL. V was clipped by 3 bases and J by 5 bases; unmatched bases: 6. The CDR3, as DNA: TGCGCCAGCAGCCACAGGGGGAGTGGGACTGAAGCTTTCTTT. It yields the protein CASSHRGSGTEAFF.

The CDR3 nucleotides are TGTGCCAGCAGTATGAGATTCCAGGGGGCGATAAATCAGCCCCAGCATTTT. Residues: CASSMRFQGAINQPQHF. The chain carries TRBV27 and TRBJ1-5, with TRBD1 matching over 8 bases. V gave up 5 bases and J gave up 4 bases; unmatched junction bases: 13. The CDR3 loop spans 17 amino acids. Looked up from germline, CDR1 is MNHEY and CDR2 is SMNVEV (reference sequence).

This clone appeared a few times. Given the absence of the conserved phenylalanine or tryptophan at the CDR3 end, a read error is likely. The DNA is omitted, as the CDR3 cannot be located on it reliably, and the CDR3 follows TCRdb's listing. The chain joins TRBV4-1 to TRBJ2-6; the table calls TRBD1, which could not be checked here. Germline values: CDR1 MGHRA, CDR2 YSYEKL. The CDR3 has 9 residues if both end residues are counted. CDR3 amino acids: CASRQGISL.

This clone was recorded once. CDR3 sequence (DNA): TGTGCCAGCTCGCAAGAGACAAACTCCTACGAGCAGTACTTC. This codes for CASSQETNSYEQYF. The V and J genes are TRBV2 and TRBJ2-7; no clear D. V was pared by 8 bases and J by 0 bases, with 14 bases between. The CDR3 length is 14 residues. Per the germline V gene, CDR1 is SNHLY and CDR2 is FYNNEI.

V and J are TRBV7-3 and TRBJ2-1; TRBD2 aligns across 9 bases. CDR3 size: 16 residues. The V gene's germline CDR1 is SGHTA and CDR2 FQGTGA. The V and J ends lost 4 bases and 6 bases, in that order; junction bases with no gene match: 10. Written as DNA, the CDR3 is TGTGCCAGCAGCTCCCCACTCGCGGGGGGGCCCAATGAGCAGTTCTTC. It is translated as CASSSPLAGGPNEQFF.